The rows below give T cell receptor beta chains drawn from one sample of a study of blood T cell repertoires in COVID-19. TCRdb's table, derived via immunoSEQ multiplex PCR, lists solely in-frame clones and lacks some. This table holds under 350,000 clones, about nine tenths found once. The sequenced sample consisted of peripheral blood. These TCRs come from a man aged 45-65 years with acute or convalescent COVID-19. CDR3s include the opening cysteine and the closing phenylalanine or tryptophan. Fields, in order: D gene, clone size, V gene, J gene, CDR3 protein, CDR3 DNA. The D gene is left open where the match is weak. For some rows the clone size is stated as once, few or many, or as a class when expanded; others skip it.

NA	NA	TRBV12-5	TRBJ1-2	CASGLGWEDYGYTF	TGTGCTAGTGGTTTGGGTTGGGAGGACTATGGCTACACCTTC
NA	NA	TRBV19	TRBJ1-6	CASSPEGPFGFREISPLHF	TGTGCCAGTAGCCCGGAAGGGCCCTTTGGGTTCAGGGAAATTTCACCCCTCCACTTT
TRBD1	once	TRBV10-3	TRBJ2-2	CAISHRDRDTGELFF	TGTGCCATCAGTCACCGGGACAGGGACACCGGGGAGCTGTTTTTT
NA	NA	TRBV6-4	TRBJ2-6	CASSDSGDVALTF	TGTGCCAGCAGTGACTCGGGAGATGTTGCCCTGACTTTC
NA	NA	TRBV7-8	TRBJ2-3	CASSPPLSIRDTQYF	TGTGCCAGCAGCCCGCCTTTGTCAATTAGAGATACGCAGTATTTT
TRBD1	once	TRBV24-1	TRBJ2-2	CATSDPPGQGATGELFF	TGTGCCACCAGTGATCCCCCGGGACAGGGGGCGACCGGGGAGCTGTTTTTT
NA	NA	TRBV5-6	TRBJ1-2	CASSLKLEGTYTF	TGTGCCAGCAGCTTGAAGTTGGAGGGAACCTACACCTTC
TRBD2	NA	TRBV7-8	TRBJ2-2	CASRPLRSGRGTGELFF	TGTGCCAGCAGACCCCTTAGGTCAGGGAGGGGCACCGGGGAGCTGTTTTTT
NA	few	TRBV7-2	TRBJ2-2	CASSLRAGTNTGELFF	TGTGCCAGCAGCTTAAGGGCGGGAACGAACACCGGGGAGCTGTTTTTT
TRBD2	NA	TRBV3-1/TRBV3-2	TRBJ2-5	CASISSGGRETQYF	TGTGCCAGCATCTCTAGCGGGGGAAGGGAGACCCAGTACTTC
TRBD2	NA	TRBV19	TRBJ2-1	CASRLLSGTIHNEQFF	TGTGCCAGTAGACTACTCTCCGGGACTATACACAATGAGCAGTTCTTC
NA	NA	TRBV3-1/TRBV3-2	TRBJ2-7	CASSETTPYEQYF	TGTGCCAGCAGTGAGACTACCCCCTACGAGCAGTACTTC
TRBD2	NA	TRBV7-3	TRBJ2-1	CASSSQRGPSGEQFF	TGTGCCAGCAGCTCACAGCGGGGCCCCTCCGGGGAGCAGTTCTTC
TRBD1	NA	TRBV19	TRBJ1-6	CASSRGTGVRSPLHF	TGTGCCAGTAGTAGGGGGACAGGGGTGCGATCACCCCTCCACTTT
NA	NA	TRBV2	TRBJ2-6	CATTGTPSSGANVLTF	TGTGCCACCACCGGGACTCCGAGCTCTGGGGCCAACGTCCTGACTTTC
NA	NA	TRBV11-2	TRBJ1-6	CASSSPAGTYNSPLHF	TGTGCCAGCAGCTCCCCGGCGGGGACCTATAATTCACCCCTCCACTTT
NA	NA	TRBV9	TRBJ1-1	CASSLLDTVNTEAFF	TGTGCCAGCAGCCTACTGGACACCGTGAACACTGAAGCTTTCTTT
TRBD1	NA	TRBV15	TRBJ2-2	CATSRDRDRAGELFF	TGTGCCACCAGCAGAGATCGGGACAGGGCCGGGGAGCTGTTTTTT
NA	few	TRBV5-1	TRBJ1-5	CASSLATGSNQPQHF	TGCGCCAGCAGCTTGGCTACAGGTAGCAATCAGCCCCAGCATTTT
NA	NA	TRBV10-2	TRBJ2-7	CASSDPGTTTYEQYF	TGCGCCAGCAGTGACCCGGGAACTACCACCTACGAGCAGTACTTC
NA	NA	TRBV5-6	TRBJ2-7	CASSPLDSYEQYF	TGTGCCAGCAGCCCTTTGGACAGCTACGAGCAGTACTTC
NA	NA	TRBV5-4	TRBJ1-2	CASSNQGLNYGYTF	TGTGCCAGCAGCAACCAGGGACTCAACTATGGCTACACCTTC
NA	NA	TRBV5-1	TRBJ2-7	CASSLGRAQSSYEQYF	TGCGCCAGCAGCTTGGGCAGGGCCCAGTCGTCATACGAGCAGTACTTC